The present TCR beta chain was sequenced within a study of T-cell reconstitution after alpha-beta-depleted transplantation in children. Findings of the study overall: Where some patients showed high TCRbeta diversity at day 60, it came from recipient T cells and thymic progenitors that had survived. It was newly produced T cells that mostly accounted for T-cell counts and diversity one year after transplant.

A TCRbeta library incorporating unique molecular identifiers was prepared. MiXCR, applied by TCRdb to the PCR reads, yields one record per CDR3 protein. Among about 110,000 distinct CDR3 sequences listed, around 6.4% were seen once. CDR3 length equals 17 residues. Per germline, CDR1 DFQATT and CDR2 SNEGSKA (reference sequence). This clonotype appeared a few times. As yet, its antigen is unknown. The junction and the germline gene differ at one end; a read error may be behind it. This TCR derives from a male patient between 2 and 9 years old who had a stem cell transplant for acute lymphoblastic leukemia, so the T cells may come from the graft donor. Material: PBMCs, mostly from graft donor cells, obtained 360 days after TCRalphabeta/CD19-depleted stem cell transplant. The V and J genes are TRBV20-1 and TRBJ2-7, with D maybe TRBD2 (7 bases). CDR3 nucleotides: TGCTGTGCTAGAGGGGGGGATGGACAGAAATTTACCTACGAGCAGTACTTC. As protein: CCARGGDGQKFTYEQYF.